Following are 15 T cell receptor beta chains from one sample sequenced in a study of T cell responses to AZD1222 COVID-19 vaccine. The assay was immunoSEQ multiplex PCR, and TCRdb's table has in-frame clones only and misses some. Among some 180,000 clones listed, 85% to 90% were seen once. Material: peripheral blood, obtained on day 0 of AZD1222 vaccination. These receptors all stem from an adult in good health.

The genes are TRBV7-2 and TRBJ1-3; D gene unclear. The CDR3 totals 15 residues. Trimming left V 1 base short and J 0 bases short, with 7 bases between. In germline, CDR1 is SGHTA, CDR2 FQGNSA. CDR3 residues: CASSLDSLSGNTIYF. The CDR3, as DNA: TGTGCCAGCAGCTTAGATTCCCTCTCTGGAAACACCATATATTTT.

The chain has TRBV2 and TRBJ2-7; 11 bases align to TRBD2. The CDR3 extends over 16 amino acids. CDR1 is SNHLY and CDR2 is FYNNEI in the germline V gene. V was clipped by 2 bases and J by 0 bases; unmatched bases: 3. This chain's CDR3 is CASSELAGGSSYEQYF. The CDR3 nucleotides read TGTGCCAGCAGTGAACTAGCGGGAGGTTCCTCCTACGAGCAGTACTTC. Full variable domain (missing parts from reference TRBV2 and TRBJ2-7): EPEVTQTPSHQVTQMGQEVILRCVPISNHLYFYWYRQILGQKVEFLVSFYNNEISEKSEIFDDQFSVERPDGSNFTLKIRSTKLEDSAMYFCASSELAGGSSYEQYFGPGTRLTVT.

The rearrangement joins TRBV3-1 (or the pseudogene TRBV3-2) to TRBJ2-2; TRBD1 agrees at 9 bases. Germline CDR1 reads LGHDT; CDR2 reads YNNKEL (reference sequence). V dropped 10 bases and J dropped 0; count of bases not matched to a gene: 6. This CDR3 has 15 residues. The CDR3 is CATIQGASNTGELFF. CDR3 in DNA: TGTGCCACGATACAGGGGGCATCGAACACCGGGGAGCTGTTTTTT.

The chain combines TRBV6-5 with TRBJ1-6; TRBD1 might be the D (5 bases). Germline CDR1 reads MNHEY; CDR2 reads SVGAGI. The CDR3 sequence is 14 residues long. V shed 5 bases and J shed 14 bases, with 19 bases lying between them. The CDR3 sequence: CASSISRASRSLHF. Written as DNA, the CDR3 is TGTGCCAGCAGTATTAGCAGGGCCTCGAGGTCCCTCCACTTT.

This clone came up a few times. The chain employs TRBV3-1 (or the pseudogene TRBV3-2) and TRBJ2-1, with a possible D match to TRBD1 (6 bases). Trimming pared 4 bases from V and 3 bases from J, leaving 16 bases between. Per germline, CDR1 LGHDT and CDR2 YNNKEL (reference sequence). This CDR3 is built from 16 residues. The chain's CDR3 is CASSPDGQKLYNEQFF. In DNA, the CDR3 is TGTGCCAGCAGCCCGGACGGACAGAAACTCTACAATGAGCAGTTCTTC.

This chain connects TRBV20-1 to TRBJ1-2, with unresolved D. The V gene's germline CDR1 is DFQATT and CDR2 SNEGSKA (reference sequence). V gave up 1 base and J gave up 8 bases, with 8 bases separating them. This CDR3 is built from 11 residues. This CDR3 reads CSARVAEGYTF. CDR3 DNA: TGCAGTGCTAGAGTAGCGGAGGGCTACACCTTC.

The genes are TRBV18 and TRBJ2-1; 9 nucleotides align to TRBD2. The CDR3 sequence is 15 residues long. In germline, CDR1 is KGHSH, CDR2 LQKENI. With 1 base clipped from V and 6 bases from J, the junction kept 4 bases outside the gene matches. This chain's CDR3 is CASSPLREGPNEQFF. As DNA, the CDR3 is TGTGCCAGCTCACCACTGCGGGAGGGCCCCAATGAGCAGTTCTTC.

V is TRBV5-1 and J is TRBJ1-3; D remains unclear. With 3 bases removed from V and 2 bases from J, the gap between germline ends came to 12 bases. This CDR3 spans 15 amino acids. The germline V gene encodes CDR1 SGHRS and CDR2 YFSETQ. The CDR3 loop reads CASSSPGKAGNTIYF. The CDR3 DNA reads TGCGCCAGCAGCTCCCCAGGCAAAGCTGGAAACACCATATATTTT.

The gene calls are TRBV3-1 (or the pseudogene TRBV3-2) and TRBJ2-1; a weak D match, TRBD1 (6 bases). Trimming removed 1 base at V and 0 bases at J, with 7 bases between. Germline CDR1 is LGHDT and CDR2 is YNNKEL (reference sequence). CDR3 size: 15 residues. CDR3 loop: CASSQGGLSYNEQFF. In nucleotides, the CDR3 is TGTGCCAGCAGCCAAGGGGGGCTCTCCTACAATGAGCAGTTCTTC.

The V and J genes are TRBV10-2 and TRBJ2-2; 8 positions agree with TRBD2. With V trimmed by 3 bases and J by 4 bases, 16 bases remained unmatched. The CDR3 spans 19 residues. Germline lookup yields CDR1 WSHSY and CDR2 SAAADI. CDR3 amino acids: CASSDAGQRGPDGTGELFF. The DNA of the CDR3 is TGCGCCAGCAGTGACGCTGGCCAGCGGGGGCCTGACGGCACCGGGGAGCTGTTTTTT.

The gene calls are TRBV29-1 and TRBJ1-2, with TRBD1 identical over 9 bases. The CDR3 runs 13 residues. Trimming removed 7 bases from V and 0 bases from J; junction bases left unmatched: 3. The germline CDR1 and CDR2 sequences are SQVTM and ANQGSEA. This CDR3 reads CSARQGANYGYTF. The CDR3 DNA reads TGCAGCGCCCGACAGGGGGCTAACTATGGCTACACCTTC.

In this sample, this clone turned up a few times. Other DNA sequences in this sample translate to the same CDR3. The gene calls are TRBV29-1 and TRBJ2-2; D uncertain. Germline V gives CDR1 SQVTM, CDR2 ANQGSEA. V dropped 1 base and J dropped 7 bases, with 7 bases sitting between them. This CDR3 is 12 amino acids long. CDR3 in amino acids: CSVEGGGGELFF. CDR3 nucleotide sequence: TGCAGCGTTGAAGGGGGTGGCGGGGAGCTGTTTTTT.

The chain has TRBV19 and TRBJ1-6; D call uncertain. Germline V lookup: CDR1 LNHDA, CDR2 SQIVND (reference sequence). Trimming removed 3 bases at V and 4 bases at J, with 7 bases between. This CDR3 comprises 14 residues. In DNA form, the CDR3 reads TGTGCCAGTAGTATGGTGGGGTATAATTCACCCCTCCACTTT. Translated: CASSMVGYNSPLHF.

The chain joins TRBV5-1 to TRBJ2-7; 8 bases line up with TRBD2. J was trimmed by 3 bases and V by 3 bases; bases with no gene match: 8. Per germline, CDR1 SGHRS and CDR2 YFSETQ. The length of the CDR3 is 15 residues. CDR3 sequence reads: CASSSRGGRDYEQYF. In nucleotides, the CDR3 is TGCGCCAGCAGCTCTCGGGGGGGCAGAGACTACGAGCAGTACTTC.

CDR3 sequence reads: CASSSGYPSSYEQYF. The CDR3 DNA sequence: TGTGCCAGCAGCTCTGGATATCCGAGCTCCTACGAGCAGTACTTC. This chain uses TRBV5-4 with TRBJ2-7; no reliable D call. Trimming cost V 3 bases and J 0 bases, with 13 bases left between them. The germline V gene has CDR1 SGHNT and CDR2 YYREEE (reference sequence). CDR3 size: 15 residues. The entire variable domain, with the rest obtained from reference TRBV5-4 and TRBJ2-7, is as follows: ETGVTQSPTHLIKTRGQQVTLRCSSQSGHNTVSWYQQALGQGPQFIFQYYREEENGRGNFPPRFSGLQFPNYSSELNVNALELDDSALYLCASSSGYPSSYEQYFGPGTRLTVT.